A selection of T cell receptor beta chains follows, all from one sample in a study of T cell changes during pregnancy in multiple sclerosis. Method: immunoSEQ multiplex PCR; TCRdb's copy keeps in-frame clones and lacks some. The sample includes 45,000 or so clones, around 92% of them seen just once. The sample consisted of CD8+ T cells from peripheral blood mononuclear cells, taken after pregnancy. The receptors were gathered from a female donor with multiple sclerosis, enrolled in a pregnancy study. CDR3s include the opening cysteine and the closing phenylalanine or tryptophan. D genes are given only for firm matches. Only part of the rows carry a size: once, few, many, or a class if the clone is expanded.

v_call,d_call,clone_size,j_call,cdr3_length,cdr3_nt,cdr3_aa
TRBV19,TRBD2,NA,TRBJ2-1,14,TGTGCCAGTAGTATACTAGCGGGAGTCAATGAGCAGTTCTTC,CASSILAGVNEQFF
TRBV11-2,NA,NA,TRBJ2-2,14,TGTGCCAGCAGCTTAGGAGGAGGGGCCGGGGAGCTGTTTTTT,CASSLGGGAGELFF
TRBV2,NA,few,TRBJ2-1,14,TGTGCCAGCAGTGAAGGGACTCTCTACAATGAGCAGTTCTTC,CASSEGTLYNEQFF
TRBV7-3,TRBD2,NA,TRBJ2-1,15,TGTGCCAGCAGCGTCAGCCGGGGACTAAACAATGAGCAGTTCTTC,CASSVSRGLNNEQFF
TRBV30,NA,NA,TRBJ1-1,14,TGTGCCTGGAGTCCTGGACAAATAAACACTGAAGCTTTCTTT,CAWSPGQINTEAFF
TRBV11-2,TRBD2,NA,TRBJ2-1,18,TGTGCCAGCAGCTTAGTCGGGGCTAGCGGGGGGGCTAAGGGTGAGCAGTTCTTC,CASSLVGASGGAKGEQFF
TRBV9,TRBD1,NA,TRBJ1-6,15,TGTGCCAGCAACCCTGTAGGACAGGGCAATTCACCCCTCCACTTT,CASNPVGQGNSPLHF
TRBV7-6,NA,NA,TRBJ2-7,15,TGTGCCAGCAGTTTAAGTCGGGGGAGCTCCTACGAGCAGTACTTC,CASSLSRGSSYEQYF
TRBV6-1,NA,NA,TRBJ1-2,17,TGTGCCAGCAGTGAAATGGCCTCTTTGGCAGGCCCCTATGGCTACACCTTC,CASSEMASLAGPYGYTF
TRBV5-8,NA,NA,TRBJ1-1,14,TGTGCCAGCAGCTTCGGGGGAATGAACACTGAAGCTTTCTTT,CASSFGGMNTEAFF
TRBV13,NA,NA,TRBJ2-5,14,TGTGCCAGCAGCTTAGGGGACTTGAAAGAGACCCAGTACTTC,CASSLGDLKETQYF
TRBV6-4,NA,NA,TRBJ2-2,13,TGTGCCAGCGGACGGACAAACACCGGGGAGCTGTTTTTT,CASGRTNTGELFF
TRBV18,TRBD1,NA,TRBJ2-4,17,TGTGCCAGCTCACCATCATCGGGACAGGGCGTCCAAAACATTCAGTACTTC,CASSPSSGQGVQNIQYF
TRBV6-1,NA,once,TRBJ2-1,16,TGTGCCAGCAGTGATCGGGGGTGGGACTCCTACAATGAGCAGTTCTTC,CASSDRGWDSYNEQFF
TRBV4-2,TRBD1,NA,TRBJ2-6,19,TGTGCCAGCAGCCAAGAGCAGGGGGCCCCCTACTCTGGGGCCAACGTCCTGACTTTC,CASSQEQGAPYSGANVLTF
TRBV19,TRBD2,NA,TRBJ2-1,15,TGTGCCAGTAGTATTACGGGAGGGCCGCGGAATGAGCAGTTCTTC,CASSITGGPRNEQFF
TRBV4-2,NA,NA,TRBJ2-1,16,TGTGCCAGCAGCCAAGATTTCCGACCCAGAGGCGATGAGCAGTTCTTC,CASSQDFRPRGDEQFF
TRBV6-5,NA,NA,TRBJ1-5,14,TGTGCCAGCAGTTACTCGATATCGGGTCAGCCCCAGCATTTT,CASSYSISGQPQHF
TRBV15,NA,NA,TRBJ1-5,15,TGTGCCACCAGCAACTCACAGGGCCCAGGGCAGCCCCAGCATTTT,CATSNSQGPGQPQHF
TRBV29-1,TRBD1,NA,TRBJ1-5,15,TGCAGCCCCCTCGAGACAGGGGCTAGCAATCAGCCCCAGCATTTT,CSPLETGASNQPQHF
TRBV27,TRBD1,NA,TRBJ1-1,16,TGTGCCAGCAGTTTATCGACAGGGGGCCTCTACACTGAAGCTTTCTTT,CASSLSTGGLYTEAFF
TRBV7-2,TRBD2,NA,TRBJ2-1,15,TGTGCCAGCCGGTATGGGACTACCCATTACAATGAGCAGTTCTTC,CASRYGTTHYNEQFF
TRBV4-1,TRBD1,NA,TRBJ1-5,16,TGCGCCAGCAGCCAAACCCCCGACAGGGGAGATCAGCCCCAGCATTTT,CASSQTPDRGDQPQHF
TRBV5-4,NA,once,TRBJ1-1,13,TGTGCCAGCAGATCGGGGATGAACACTGAAGCTTTCTTT,CASRSGMNTEAFF
TRBV7-9,NA,NA,TRBJ2-7,14,TGTGCCAGCAGCTTACCGACAGGTTCCTACGAGCAGTACTTC,CASSLPTGSYEQYF
TRBV27,TRBD1,NA,TRBJ2-7,13,TGTGCCAGCAGTCTCAGCAGGGGGTACGAGCAGTACTTC,CASSLSRGYEQYF
TRBV4-3,TRBD2,NA,TRBJ2-7,15,TGCGCCAGCAGCCCGGCGGGGGGATTCGGTGGCGAGCAGTACTTC,CASSPAGGFGGEQYF
TRBV5-6,TRBD1,NA,TRBJ2-5,16,TGTGCCAGCAGCTTGGAGGGGGCCCTGTACCAAGAGACCCAGTACTTC,CASSLEGALYQETQYF
TRBV5-1,NA,NA,TRBJ1-2,14,TGCGCCAGCAGCTTGGGGGCATCACCCGATGGCTACACCTTC,CASSLGASPDGYTF
TRBV5-4,NA,NA,TRBJ1-1,16,TGTGCCAGCAGCTGGCTTACCCCATCGGGGAACACTGAAGCTTTCTTT,CASSWLTPSGNTEAFF
TRBV19,NA,NA,TRBJ2-7,13,TGTGCCAGTAACTCGGCAGGCTCGGCCGAGCAGTACTTC,CASNSAGSAEQYF
TRBV10-3,NA,NA,TRBJ2-7,12,TGTGCCATCAGTGAGAACAGCCTGGAGCAGTACTTC,CAISENSLEQYF